One sample yielded the 8 T cell receptor beta chains listed below, sequenced in a study of shared clonotypes between healthy human individuals. Sequencing was performed with immunoSEQ multiplex PCR; in TCRdb, only in-frame clones are kept and a portion is missing. The sample lists around 2,000,000 clones, approximately 95% seen once, with about 0.13% in the top ten. The sequencing sample was made of naive CD4+ T cells sorted from blood. This sample's subset: CD45RA+ positively selected. These receptor sequences come from a man younger than 35 in good health.

The chain is built from TRBV5-1 and TRBJ2-7; 12 bases map to TRBD2. Germline-derived CDR1 and CDR2 are SGHRS and YFSETQ. This CDR3 comprises 14 residues. V gave up 4 bases and J gave up 4 bases; unmatched junction bases: 3. CDR3 nucleotide sequence: TGCGCCAGCAGCCCCACTAGCGGGAGGTACGAGCAGTACTTC. It yields the protein CASSPTSGRYEQYF. Drawing the rest from reference TRBV5-1 and TRBJ2-7, the complete variable domain is KAGVTQTPRYLIKTRGQQVTLSCSPISGHRSVSWYQQTPGQGLQFLFEYFSETQRNKGNFPGRFSGRQFSNSRSEMNVSTLELGDSALYLCASSPTSGRYEQYFGPGTRLTVT.

The chain has TRBV5-1 and TRBJ1-4, with 9 bases lining up with TRBD1. The CDR3 runs to 16 residues. Germline values: CDR1 SGHRS, CDR2 YFSETQ. Trimming at V came to 5 bases and at J to 4 bases, leaving 9 bases not matched to a gene. The chain's CDR3 is CASSAGTGSINEKLFF. As DNA, the CDR3 is TGCGCCAGCAGTGCCGGGACAGGGTCGATTAATGAAAAACTGTTTTTT.

There are a few counts of this clone. The sample carries other DNA sequences with the same CDR3. The rearrangement links TRBV2 to TRBJ1-1; TRBD1 might be the D (5 bases). Trimming stripped 3 bases from V and 1 base from J, with 6 bases between. This CDR3 is 13 amino acids long. Germline CDR1 and CDR2: SNHLY and FYNNEI. The CDR3 DNA is TGTGCCAGCAGTGACCAGGGGAACACTGAAGCTTTCTTT. Encoded protein: CASSDQGNTEAFF. Full variable domain (rest looked up from reference TRBV2 and TRBJ1-1): EPEVTQTPSHQVTQMGQEVILRCVPISNHLYFYWYRQILGQKVEFLVSFYNNEISEKSEIFDDQFSVERPDGSNFTLKIRSTKLEDSAMYFCASSDQGNTEAFFGQGTRLTVV.

In its sample, this clone was seen once. The V and J genes are TRBV6-6 and TRBJ2-5, with D perhaps TRBD1 (5 bases). The closer fit of TRBJ2-7 to the DNA end suggests the J call may be wrong. Germline CDR1 reads MNHNY; CDR2 reads SVGAGI (reference sequence). The CDR3 contains 14 residues. CDR3 loop: CASSYQKGTYEQYF. CDR3 nucleotide sequence: TGTGCCAGCAGTTACCAGAAGGGGACCTACGAGCAGTACTTC.

Details on this clone: This CDR3 is also generated by other DNA sequences in the sample. This rearrangement joins TRBV18 to TRBJ2-7; D is unclear. Trimming removed 3 bases from V and 4 bases from J, with 10 bases in between. Germline V lookup: CDR1 KGHSH, CDR2 LQKENI. The CDR3 is 13 amino acids. The CDR3 DNA follows: TGTGCCAGCTCACCCCCTGATCGGTACGAGCAGTACTTC. This encodes CASSPPDRYEQYF.

The chain uses TRBV6-5 and TRBJ2-5; D gene unclear. Germline assignment: CDR1 MNHEY and CDR2 SVGAGI. The ends were cut back, 5 bases at V and 4 bases at J, with 5 bases in the middle. CDR3 length: 11 amino acids. The CDR3 region is CASSKGETQYF. The CDR3 DNA sequence: TGTGCCAGCAGTAAGGGAGAGACCCAGTACTTC.

Of note for this clone: Within the sample, other DNA sequences also encode this same CDR3. The chain combines TRBV4-1 with TRBJ1-3; D gene uncertain. The V gene lost 2 bases and the J gene lost 4 bases, with 12 bases spanning the gap. Germline loops: CDR1 MGHRA, CDR2 YSYEKL. The CDR3 extends over 15 amino acids. CDR3 DNA: TGCGCCAGCAGCCAAACCGGCGGTTCAGGAAACACCATATATTTT. Residues: CASSQTGGSGNTIYF.

The chain links TRBV5-1 to TRBJ1-1, with D unresolved. In germline, CDR1 is SGHRS, CDR2 YFSETQ. Trimming shortened V by 4 bases and J by 4 bases, and 20 bases separated the two germline ends. The CDR3 is made up of 16 amino acids. CDR3 amino acids: CASSLTSVGYGTEAFF. In DNA form, the CDR3 reads TGCGCCAGCAGCCTGACTTCGGTGGGATACGGCACTGAAGCTTTCTTT.